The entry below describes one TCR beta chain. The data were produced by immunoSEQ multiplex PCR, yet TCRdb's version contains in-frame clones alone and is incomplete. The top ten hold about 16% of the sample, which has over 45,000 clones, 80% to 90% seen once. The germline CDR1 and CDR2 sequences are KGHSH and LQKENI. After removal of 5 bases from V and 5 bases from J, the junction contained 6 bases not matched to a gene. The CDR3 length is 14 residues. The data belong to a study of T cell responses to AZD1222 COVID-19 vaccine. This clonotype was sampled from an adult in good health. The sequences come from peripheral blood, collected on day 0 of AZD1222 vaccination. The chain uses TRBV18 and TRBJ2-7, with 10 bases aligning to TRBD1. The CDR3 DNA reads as TGTGCCAGCTCAAAGGACAGGGGGTTCGACGAGCAGTACTTC. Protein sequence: CASSKDRGFDEQYF.